The 12 T cell receptor beta chains below were found in one sample sequenced in a study of blood T cell repertoires in COVID-19. TCRdb keeps only in-frame clones here, not all; method: immunoSEQ multiplex PCR. The sample lists about 240,000 clones, roughly 85% occurring once. Sequencing was carried out using PBMCs or T cells enriched from blood (not recorded which). The receptors shown here come from a woman aged 40-49 years who had been exposed to COVID-19.

The chain joins TRBV7-2 to TRBJ2-7, with D perhaps TRBD1 (5 bases). Germline CDR1 and CDR2: SGHTA and FQGNSA. V was pared by 5 bases and J by 6 bases, with 14 bases between. The CDR3 covers 13 residues. CDR3 bases: TGTGCCAGCAGCCCCTTGACAGTCGGCGAGCAGTACTTC. Amino acids: CASSPLTVGEQYF.

The chain recombines TRBV27 with TRBJ2-6; 10 bases are a match to TRBD1. V lost 3 bases to trimming and J lost 0 bases; unmatched junction nucleotides: 5. Germline V lookup: CDR1 MNHEY, CDR2 SMNVEV (reference sequence). This CDR3 is 18 amino acids long. CDR3 DNA sequence: TGTGCCAGCAGTTTCCGGGACAGGGGAAGCTCTGGGGCCAACGTCCTGACTTTC. Translated, it gives CASSFRDRGSSGANVLTF.

The rearrangement joins TRBV30 to TRBJ1-1; 8 bases match TRBD1. Germline V gene lookup returns CDR1 GTSNPN and CDR2 SVGIG (reference sequence). The ends lost 4 bases at V and 6 bases at J; junction bases unmatched: 7. This CDR3 has 13 residues. CDR3 protein: CAWNRVQGAEAFF. The CDR3 bases are TGTGCCTGGAATCGTGTACAGGGGGCTGAAGCTTTCTTT.

V gene TRBV3-1 (or the pseudogene TRBV3-2) combines with J gene TRBJ2-1, with 7 bases fitting TRBD1. The J segment lost 10 bases and the V segment lost 4 bases, leaving 16 bases of the junction unmatched. CDR3 length equals 16 residues. CDR1 and CDR2 (germline): LGHDT, YNNKEL (reference sequence). The CDR3 reads CASSRNFRDSLFEQFF. As DNA, the CDR3 is TGTGCCAGCAGCCGTAACTTCCGGGACAGCCTTTTCGAGCAGTTCTTC.

This clone appeared a single time. The V call is TRBV7-2, the J call TRBJ2-1; 8 nucleotides match TRBD1. Germline V gene lookup returns CDR1 SGHTA and CDR2 FQGNSA. The CDR3 extends over 15 amino acids. The junction had 8 bases not matched to a gene; V was cut back by 5 bases and J by 5 bases. The CDR3 reads CASSPGGAGNNEQFF. In nucleotides, the CDR3 is TGTGCCAGCAGCCCAGGGGGCGCCGGGAACAATGAGCAGTTCTTC.

The gene calls are TRBV12-5 and TRBJ1-6; 8 nucleotides line up with TRBD1. V was clipped by 7 bases and J by 4 bases; unmatched bases: 18. Germline CDR1 is LGHNT and CDR2 is FRNRAP. The CDR3 is 19 residues long. DNA for the CDR3: TGTGCTAGTGCCTCCGACAGGGGATTCACGGTAAATTATAATTCACCCCTCCACTTT. Encoded protein: CASASDRGFTVNYNSPLHF. The full variable domain, its missing parts supplied by reference TRBV12-5 and TRBJ1-6, is DARVTQTPRHKVTEMGQEVTMRCQPILGHNTVFWYRQTMMQGLELLAYFRNRAPLDDSGMPKDRFSAEMPDATLATLKIQPSEPRDSAVYFCASASDRGFTVNYNSPLHFGNGTRLTVT.

This clone was seen more than once but under ten times. The V and J genes are TRBV10-3 and TRBJ1-5, with 12 nucleotides matching TRBD1. Germline loops: CDR1 ENHRY, CDR2 SYGVKD. J was trimmed by 6 bases and V by 3 bases; bases with no gene match: 6. The CDR3 contains 16 residues. The chain's CDR3 is CAISETGTGGGQPQHF. Written as DNA, the CDR3 is TGTGCCATCAGTGAAACCGGGACAGGGGGCGGTCAGCCCCAGCATTTT.

The CDR3: CASSLIGAYGYTF. CDR3 nucleotide sequence: TGTGCCAGCAGCCTAATTGGGGCTTATGGCTACACCTTC. This chain joins TRBV14 and TRBJ1-2; weak D call: TRBD1 (5 bases). Per the germline V gene, CDR1 is SGHDN and CDR2 is FVKESK. V was clipped by 4 bases and J by 5 bases, with 11 bases between them. There are 13 residues in the CDR3.

This clone appeared a single time. The chain combines TRBV6-1 with TRBJ2-5; TRBD1 agrees at 8 bases. The V and J ends lost 1 base and 5 bases, in that order; junction bases with no gene match: 6. Germline-derived CDR1 and CDR2 are MNHNS and SASEGT. CDR3 size: 15 residues. CDR3 sequence: CASSEGQGRGETQYF. CDR3 sequence (DNA): TGTGCCAGCAGTGAAGGACAGGGGCGAGGCGAGACCCAGTACTTC.

V gene TRBV9 combines with J gene TRBJ1-2; TRBD1 might be the D (6 bases). Germline CDR1 and CDR2: SGDLS and YYNGEE. The CDR3 length is 15 residues. Trimming stripped 0 bases from V and 4 bases from J, with 13 bases between. CDR3 coding DNA: TGTGCCAGCAGCGTAGGTGGACAGAGCCTCTATGGCTACACCTTC. Its protein is CASSVGGQSLYGYTF. Full variable domain (missing parts from reference TRBV9 and TRBJ1-2): DSGVTQTPKHLITATGQRVTLRCSPRSGDLSVYWYQQSLDQGLQFLIQYYNGEERAKGNILERFSAQQFPDLHSELNLSSLELGDSALYFCASSVGGQSLYGYTFGSGTRLTVV.

J is TRBJ1-4 and V is TRBV5-1; 7 bases align to TRBD1. CDR3 length: 16 amino acids. J gave up 3 bases and V 0 bases, and 5 bases lay outside the gene matches. Germline V gives CDR1 SGHRS, CDR2 YFSETQ. DNA for the CDR3: TGCGCCAGCAGCTTGGACGACAGGGCCTCTAATGAAAAACTGTTTTTT. Its protein product is CASSLDDRASNEKLFF.

V usage is TRBV2 and J usage is TRBJ1-2; 10 bases align to TRBD1. CDR1 is SNHLY and CDR2 is FYNNEI in the germline V gene. The junction had 12 bases not matched to a gene; V was cut back by 6 bases and J by 5 bases. The CDR3 totals 16 residues. The CDR3, as DNA: TGTGCCAGCAGACGGGACAGGGGAGGCGCCGGGTATGGCTACACCTTC. Its translation is CASRRDRGGAGYGYTF. The entire variable domain, with the rest obtained from reference TRBV2 and TRBJ1-2, is as follows: EPEVTQTPSHQVTQMGQEVILRCVPISNHLYFYWYRQILGQKVEFLVSFYNNEISEKSEIFDDQFSVERPDGSNFTLKIRSTKLEDSAMYFCASRRDRGGAGYGYTFGSGTRLTVV.